These 26 T cell receptor beta chains originate from one sample sequenced in a study of blood T cell repertoires in COVID-19. The repertoire was sequenced with immunoSEQ multiplex PCR; TCRdb's copy has only in-frame clones and lacks some. Of around 290,000 clones listed, around 88% are singletons. The source material was peripheral blood. The receptors originated from a man between 40 and 49 years old with acute or convalescent COVID-19.

The chain employs TRBV19 and TRBJ1-1; D not certain. Between the trimmed V and J ends, which lost 7 bases and 10 bases, there was a span of 19 bases. Germline V gene lookup returns CDR1 LNHDA and CDR2 SQIVND (reference sequence). The CDR3 covers 13 residues. Written as DNA, the CDR3 is TGTGCCAGTACCCTTGGGCCGGGGTTGGTAGCTTTCTTT. Translated, it gives CASTLGPGLVAFF.

This chain links TRBV5-4 with TRBJ1-1; D is perhaps TRBD1 (6 bases). CDR1 is SGHNT, CDR2 YYREEE, per germline (reference sequence). Trimming left V 3 bases short and J 8 bases short, with 23 bases between. The CDR3 is 16 amino acids. CDR3 in amino acids: CASSSRGGGLRPEAFF. The CDR3 nucleotides read TGTGCCAGCAGCTCCAGAGGGGGGGGTTTGCGTCCAGAAGCTTTCTTT.

V gene TRBV6-5 combines with J gene TRBJ1-1; D remains ambiguous. Germline lookup yields CDR1 MNHEY and CDR2 SVGAGI. CDR3 size: 12 residues. V lost 7 bases and J lost 4, with 10 bases in between. CDR3: CASISGSTEAFF. Here the CDR3 DNA reads TGTGCCAGCATTTCGGGAAGCACTGAAGCTTTCTTT.

The chain is built from TRBV19 and TRBJ2-4; 14 bases map to TRBD2. The CDR3 covers 17 residues. V trimming: 4 bases; J trimming: 3 bases; junction bases outside the gene matches: 5. Looked up from germline, CDR1 is LNHDA and CDR2 is SQIVND (reference sequence). CDR3 region: CASSRGTSGGGKNIQYF. The CDR3 coding sequence is TGTGCCAGTAGTAGGGGGACTAGCGGGGGAGGCAAAAACATTCAGTACTTC.

The chain carries TRBV2 and TRBJ1-2, with 10 bases fitting TRBD1. The CDR3 sequence is 16 residues long. The V and J ends lost 3 bases and 3 bases, in that order; junction bases with no gene match: 7. The germline gives CDR1 SNHLY, CDR2 FYNNEI. The CDR3 sequence is CASSDRRQGAHYGYTF. In DNA form, the CDR3 reads TGTGCCAGCAGTGATAGAAGACAGGGGGCCCACTATGGCTACACCTTC.

This sequence joins TRBV7-8 and TRBJ2-7, with no clear D. The CDR3 sequence is 15 residues long. V was shortened by 5 bases and J by 3 bases, with 17 bases between the two germline ends. The germline V gene has CDR1 SGHVS and CDR2 FQNEAQ. CDR3 protein: CASSAELVGVYEQYF. In DNA form, the CDR3 reads TGTGCCAGCAGCGCCGAGCTAGTAGGAGTCTACGAGCAGTACTTC.

The V call is TRBV18, the J call TRBJ2-1; D possibly corresponds to TRBD1 (6 bases). Germline CDR1 and CDR2: KGHSH and LQKENI. Trimming cost V 3 bases and J 2 bases, with 11 bases left between them. The CDR3 spans 15 residues. CDR3: CASSPMGAPYNEQFF. Here the CDR3 DNA reads TGTGCCAGCTCACCGATGGGGGCACCCTACAATGAGCAGTTCTTC.

This clone was seen a handful of times. The chain is built from TRBV5-1 and TRBJ1-3; D is unclear. Germline V gene data show CDR1 as SGHRS and CDR2 as YFSETQ. This CDR3 has 14 residues. Trimming cost V 2 bases and J 0 bases, with 6 bases left between them. The CDR3 spells CASSLAFSGNTIYF. Written as DNA, the CDR3 is TGCGCCAGCAGCTTAGCTTTCTCTGGAAACACCATATATTTT.

The chain is built from TRBV28 and TRBJ2-7; D is possibly TRBD2 (7 bases). V lost 2 bases and J 0 bases, leaving 11 bases between the germline ends. The CDR3 is 15 residues long. From germline, CDR1 is MDHEN and CDR2 SYDVKM. The DNA of the CDR3 is TGTGCCAGCAGTTTAGGGGGGGCGAACTCCTACGAGCAGTACTTC. Translation: CASSLGGANSYEQYF.

This clone appeared once. The chain uses TRBV11-2 and TRBJ2-4, with D possibly being TRBD1 (7 bases). Trimming pared 3 bases from V and 9 bases from J, leaving 15 bases between. The CDR3 is 14 amino acids. Germline V lookup: CDR1 SGHAT, CDR2 FQNNGV. CDR3 region: CASSFLAQGGIQYF. In DNA form, the CDR3 reads TGTGCCAGCAGCTTCCTGGCCCAGGGGGGCATTCAGTACTTC.

The chain is built from TRBV5-1 and TRBJ2-3; 9 nucleotides align to TRBD2. Germline CDR1 is SGHRS and CDR2 is YFSETQ. CDR3 length: 16 amino acids. V was pared by 1 base and J by 2 bases, with 5 bases of the junction left unmatched. The CDR3 loop is CASSLQAGGITDTQYF. In nucleotides, the CDR3 is TGCGCCAGCAGCTTGCAAGCGGGGGGTATCACAGATACGCAGTATTTT.

The J gene is TRBJ2-3, the V gene TRBV6-5, with D hard to call. This CDR3 has 11 residues. Germline assignment: CDR1 MNHEY and CDR2 SVGAGI. V dropped 10 bases and J dropped 8 bases, with 13 bases sitting between them. The CDR3 DNA is TGTGCCACCCTCCGAGGCGCTACGCAGTATTTT. Its translation: CATLRGATQYF.

This chain joins TRBV9 and TRBJ2-7; 12 positions agree with TRBD2. Trimming at V came to 4 bases and at J to 7 bases, leaving 9 bases not matched to a gene. CDR1 and CDR2 from the germline V gene are SGDLS and YYNGEE. CDR3 length: 15 residues. The CDR3 spells CASSLRTSGVSEQYF. CDR3 sequence (DNA): TGTGCCAGCAGCCTCCGGACTAGCGGGGTCTCAGAGCAGTACTTC.

This clone was seen only once. The CDR3 coding sequence is TGTGCCAGCAGCCAACCCGCGTCTCGGTTTCGGAGCAATCAGCCCCAGCATTTT. Protein product: CASSQPASRFRSNQPQHF. The chain employs TRBV3-1 (or the pseudogene TRBV3-2) and TRBJ1-5; D unresolved. Per the germline V gene, CDR1 is LGHDT and CDR2 is YNNKEL (reference sequence). Trimming pared 2 bases from V and 1 base from J, leaving 18 bases between. This CDR3 spans 18 amino acids.

The chain combines TRBV2 with TRBJ2-7; 11 bases line up with TRBD2. The CDR3 consists of 15 residues. Germline CDR1 is SNHLY and CDR2 is FYNNEI. The V gene end was trimmed by 6 bases and the J gene end by 3 bases; junction bases not matched to a gene: 7. The DNA for the CDR3 is TGTGCCAGCAGGGGGGGGACTAGCGGTATCTACGAGCAGTACTTC. Translating gives CASRGGTSGIYEQYF.

V is TRBV5-5 and J is TRBJ2-6; D unclear. Per germline, CDR1 SGHKS and CDR2 YYEKEE (reference sequence). The CDR3 contains 14 residues. With 0 bases removed from V and 4 bases from J, the gap between germline ends came to 5 bases. CDR3 sequence: CASSLDTGANVLTF. Here the CDR3 DNA reads TGTGCCAGCAGCTTGGACACCGGGGCCAACGTCCTGACTTTC.

This chain uses TRBV27 with TRBJ1-1, with D maybe TRBD1 (5 bases). CDR1 is MNHEY and CDR2 is SMNVEV in the germline V gene (reference sequence). Trimming pared 6 bases from V and 1 base from J, leaving 12 bases between. The CDR3 spans 14 residues. The CDR3 nucleotides read TGTGCCAGCAGCCTGGACATGTGGAACACTGAAGCTTTCTTT. It specifies CASSLDMWNTEAFF.

V and J are TRBV6-6 and TRBJ2-3; 11 bases are shared with TRBD2. V shed 10 bases and J 2 bases; nucleotides not matched to a gene: 5. Germline values: CDR1 MNHNY, CDR2 SVGAGI (reference sequence). This CDR3 is built from 14 residues. The CDR3 DNA reads as TGTGCCACTTTAGCGGGGGGGCCCACAGATACGCAGTATTTT. It codes for CATLAGGPTDTQYF.

V and J are TRBV29-1 and TRBJ2-7; a weak D match, TRBD1 (6 bases). The germline V and J ends were trimmed by 1 base and 0 bases, with 16 bases remaining between them. There are 16 residues in the CDR3. Germline assignment: CDR1 SQVTM and CDR2 ANQGSEA. CDR3 bases: TGCAGCGTTGAAGGTGCTAGGGACAAAAACTCCTACGAGCAGTACTTC. Protein: CSVEGARDKNSYEQYF.

The V call is TRBV28, the J call TRBJ2-7, with a tentative D call TRBD2 (6 bases). CDR3 length: 16 residues. V gave up 3 bases and J gave up 3 bases, with 18 bases separating them. Germline CDR1 is MDHEN and CDR2 is SYDVKM. This CDR3 is CASSLGGAGSIYEQYF. The CDR3 region has the DNA TGTGCCAGCAGTTTGGGGGGAGCAGGGTCAATCTACGAGCAGTACTTC.

The chain employs TRBV19 and TRBJ2-7, with D possibly TRBD2 on 5 matching bases. The germline V and J ends were trimmed by 3 bases and 6 bases, with 21 bases remaining between them. The CDR3 is 16 residues long. CDR1 LNHDA and CDR2 SQIVND come from the germline V gene (reference sequence). CDR3 in DNA: TGTGCCAGTAGTATCGAGGGCGACATATGGCCTGGCGAGCAGTACTTC. Translation gives CASSIEGDIWPGEQYF.

The chain uses TRBV4-2 and TRBJ2-2, with TRBD1 as a possible D gene (5 bases). V was cut by 1 base and J by 2 bases, with 11 bases left in between. In germline, CDR1 is LGHNA, CDR2 YNFKEQ. The CDR3 consists of 16 residues. The CDR3 DNA reads TGTGCCAGCAGCCAAGGGCAGCAGGGTAACACCGGGGAGCTGTTTTTT. It codes for CASSQGQQGNTGELFF.

J is TRBJ1-1 and V is TRBV10-3, with TRBD1 matching 11 bases. The germline V gene encodes CDR1 ENHRY and CDR2 SYGVKD. With 6 bases clipped from V and 1 base from J, the junction kept 4 bases outside the gene matches. This CDR3 is built from 15 residues. CDR3 DNA: TGTGCCATCAGGCGGGGACAGGGGGAGAACACTGAAGCTTTCTTT. This codes for CAIRRGQGENTEAFF.

This chain uses TRBV6-5 with TRBJ2-2, with D perhaps matching TRBD1 (5 bases). Trimming cost V 5 bases and J 3 bases, with 7 bases left between them. The CDR3 loop spans 13 amino acids. CDR1 MNHEY and CDR2 SVGAGI come from the germline V gene. The CDR3, as DNA: TGTGCCAGCAGTAGGGGATACACCGGGGAGCTGTTTTTT. Translated, it gives CASSRGYTGELFF.

This sequence joins TRBV7-9 and TRBJ2-7; a possible D gene is TRBD2 (6 bases). V was clipped by 2 bases and J by 1 base, with 12 bases between them. There are 15 residues in the CDR3. CDR1 is SEHNR, CDR2 FQNEAQ, per germline (reference sequence). The CDR3 coding sequence is TGTGCCAGCAGCTTATCCGCAGGGACTTCCTACGAGCAGTACTTC. It yields the protein CASSLSAGTSYEQYF.

The rearrangement joins TRBV7-2 to TRBJ2-3, with D possibly matching TRBD2 (6 bases). With 1 base removed from V and 10 bases from J, the gap between germline ends came to 18 bases. CDR3 length: 15 residues. The germline V gene encodes CDR1 SGHTA and CDR2 FQGNSA. The CDR3 coding sequence is TGTGCCAGCAGCTTAGTGGAGCGGGTAGTGGGAGCGCAGTATTTT. This sequence encodes CASSLVERVVGAQYF.